The 31 T cell receptor beta chains below were found in one sample sequenced in a study of PD-L1 blockade in urothelial cancer. Using immunoSEQ multiplex PCR, the repertoire was profiled, and TCRdb retains in-frame clones only, with some absent. The table records about 86,000 clones, around 85% of them present only once. Time point in this sample: pretreatment peripheral blood. Sequences were derived from PBMCs, sampled around atezolizumab (anti-PD-L1) treatment. Source of these receptors: a man in his fifties or sixties with urothelial cancer.

Only one count was recorded for this clone. The V and J genes are TRBV21-1 and TRBJ2-1; TRBD2, the D gene given by the table, was not confirmed from the DNA. TRBV21-1 is termed a pseudogene. This CDR3 contains 15 residues. In DNA, the CDR3 is TGTGCCAGCAGCGGCGGACTAGCGCAGACGAATGAGCAGTTCTTC. Amino acid sequence: CASSGGLAQTNEQFF.

This chain connects TRBV2 to TRBJ2-1, with TRBD2 matching over 9 bases. The germline gives CDR1 SNHLY, CDR2 FYNNEI. V shed 7 bases, J shed 7 bases, and the junction held 8 bases outside the gene matches. The CDR3 spans 14 residues. The CDR3: CASKRLAGVNEQFF. DNA for the CDR3: TGTGCCAGCAAACGGTTAGCGGGAGTAAATGAGCAGTTCTTC.

This chain uses TRBV5-1 with TRBJ1-1; D may be TRBD1 (6 bases). V shed 0 bases and J shed 0 bases, with 12 bases lying between them. In germline, CDR1 is SGHRS, CDR2 YFSETQ. The CDR3 has 16 amino acids. In DNA form, the CDR3 reads TGCGCCAGCAGCTTGGACCCACAGGGTATGAACACTGAAGCTTTCTTT. Encoded protein: CASSLDPQGMNTEAFF.

This rearrangement joins TRBV7-2 to TRBJ2-3; no reliable D call. Germline V lookup: CDR1 SGHTA, CDR2 FQGNSA. V gave up 1 base and J gave up 4 bases, with 12 bases separating them. This CDR3 has 15 amino acids. The CDR3 DNA reads TGTGCCAGCAGCTTAGGCGCCTCACGGGCAGATACGCAGTATTTT. Its translation: CASSLGASRADTQYF.

The gene calls are TRBV5-4 and TRBJ1-4; D is possibly TRBD1 (6 bases). Per the germline V gene, CDR1 is SGHNT and CDR2 is YYREEE (reference sequence). The V end was cut by 4 bases, the J end by 4 bases, with 11 bases between. The CDR3 length is 14 residues. The CDR3 bases are TGTGCCAGCAGCCCGGACAGATATAATGAAAAACTGTTTTTT. It is translated as CASSPDRYNEKLFF.

This clone was seen a few times. The chain has TRBV7-6 and TRBJ2-7, with 7 bases aligning to TRBD2. Trimming took 5 bases from V and 6 from J; bases not matched to a gene: 4. Germline loops: CDR1 SGHVS, CDR2 FNYEAQ. This CDR3 has 12 amino acids. CDR3 DNA sequence: TGTGCCAGCAGCCCCCCGGGGGGCGAGCAGTACTTC. It codes for CASSPPGGEQYF.

The chain employs TRBV29-1 and TRBJ2-7, with a tentative D call TRBD2 (5 bases). CDR1 is SQVTM, CDR2 ANQGSEA, per germline. The CDR3 consists of 15 residues. With 1 base removed from V and 2 bases from J, the gap between germline ends came to 15 bases. Written as DNA, the CDR3 is TGCAGCGTTGAAGGGACTGAGGGAATCACCTACGAGCAGTACTTC. This encodes CSVEGTEGITYEQYF.

This clone turned up a few times. The chain links TRBV7-8 to TRBJ1-5; 7 bases match TRBD1. CDR3 length: 17 amino acids. Trimming cost V 2 bases and J 6 bases; bases outside gene matches: 13. Germline V gives CDR1 SGHVS, CDR2 FQNEAQ. The CDR3 nucleotides are TGTGCCAGCAGCTTATCCCGGCGGGAGGGGGCGGGTCAGCCCCAGCATTTT. This encodes CASSLSRREGAGQPQHF.

V usage is TRBV7-8 and J usage is TRBJ2-7; D gene uncertain. Germline-derived CDR1 and CDR2 are SGHVS and FQNEAQ. The CDR3 is made up of 12 amino acids. Trimming took 5 bases from V and 2 from J, leaving 7 bases between them. CDR3 residues: CASSQQAYEQYF. The CDR3 DNA reads as TGTGCCAGCAGCCAGCAGGCCTACGAGCAGTACTTC.

This clone appeared a single time. The CDR3 is CASRQQGIYGYTF. For the CDR3, the DNA is TGTGCCAGCAGGCAACAGGGTATCTATGGCTACACCTTC. This rearrangement joins TRBV6-5 to TRBJ1-2; D may be TRBD1 (6 bases). The V and J ends lost 6 bases and 4 bases respectively, with 12 bases between them. The CDR3 spans 13 residues. CDR1 is MNHEY, CDR2 SVGAGI, per germline.

This chain uses TRBV4-1 with TRBJ1-6, with 8 bases aligning to TRBD1. This CDR3 comprises 16 residues. V trimming: 3 bases; J trimming: 8 bases; junction bases outside the gene matches: 9. CDR1 is MGHRA and CDR2 is YSYEKL in the germline V gene. CDR3 in DNA: TGCGCCAGCAGCCAGGGACAGGCAAGTAACTATTCACCCCTCCACTTT. This translates into CASSQGQASNYSPLHF.

The chain couples TRBV2 to TRBJ1-1, with a tentative D call TRBD1 (6 bases). Trimming removed 2 bases from V and 3 bases from J, with 13 bases in between. The CDR3 has 15 residues. Per the germline V gene, CDR1 is SNHLY and CDR2 is FYNNEI. CDR3 coding DNA: TGTGCCAGCAGTGAAAATACAGGGCGGGACACTGAAGCTTTCTTT. Protein sequence: CASSENTGRDTEAFF.

The chain couples TRBV6-5 to TRBJ2-3; the D gene is possibly TRBD2 (5 bases). The CDR3 contains 14 residues. V was trimmed by 8 bases and J by 0 bases, leaving 12 bases between them. The germline CDR1 and CDR2 sequences are MNHEY and SVGAGI. The CDR3, as DNA: TGTGCCAGCTGGAGGTATGGGAGCACAGATACGCAGTATTTT. Translating gives CASWRYGSTDTQYF.

DNA for the CDR3: TGTGCCAGCAGCGTAGGGGGAGGGTACGAGACCCAGTACTTC. Protein: CASSVGGGYETQYF. This sequence joins TRBV9 and TRBJ2-5, with 7 bases that match TRBD2. The V segment lost 0 bases and the J segment 5 bases; nucleotides outside the gene matches: 4. The germline V gene has CDR1 SGDLS and CDR2 YYNGEE. The CDR3 length is 14 residues.

CDR3 DNA: TGTGCCAGCAGCTGGTGGGGGGATCGCCACGAGCAGTACTTC. Protein: CASSWWGDRHEQYF. V and J are TRBV7-9 and TRBJ2-7; tentative D call: TRBD2 (6 bases). Germline V CDR1 and CDR2: SEHNR, FQNEAQ (reference sequence). The CDR3 covers 14 residues. Trimming cost V 4 bases and J 5 bases, with 15 bases left between them.

The J gene is TRBJ1-6, the V gene TRBV9; a weak D match, TRBD1 (6 bases). The germline V gene has CDR1 SGDLS and CDR2 YYNGEE. This CDR3 is 16 amino acids long. Trimming shortened V by 3 bases and J by 6 bases, and 16 bases separated the two germline ends. This CDR3 is CASSASHRVGNSPLHF. The CDR3 DNA sequence: TGTGCCAGCAGCGCGTCGCACAGGGTGGGTAATTCACCCCTCCACTTT.

This clone has a handful of counts. This chain uses TRBV9 with TRBJ1-1, with a tentative D call TRBD1 (6 bases). The CDR3 spans 14 residues. The germline V and J ends were trimmed by 1 base and 1 base, with 8 bases remaining between them. Germline CDR1 and CDR2: SGDLS and YYNGEE. The CDR3: CASSVRGQNTEAFF. CDR3 DNA: TGTGCCAGCAGCGTACGGGGACAGAACACTGAAGCTTTCTTT.

The sample holds a few counts of this clone. V usage is TRBV29-1 and J usage is TRBJ2-3; 10 bases align to TRBD1. CDR3 length equals 13 residues. Germline loops: CDR1 SQVTM, CDR2 ANQGSEA. The J segment lost 6 bases and the V segment lost 6 bases, leaving 6 bases of the junction unmatched. The DNA of the CDR3 is TGCAGCGTGCCCGGGACAGGGGTTGATACGCAGTATTTT. Translation gives CSVPGTGVDTQYF.

The gene calls are TRBV15 and TRBJ2-5, with 9 bases lining up with TRBD2. The V gene's germline CDR1 is LNHNV and CDR2 YYDKDF (reference sequence). The ends lost 0 bases at V and 5 bases at J; junction bases unmatched: 10. The CDR3 loop spans 17 amino acids. CDR3 sequence: CATSRDRASGTRETQYF. CDR3 bases: TGTGCCACCAGCAGAGATCGGGCTAGCGGGACCAGGGAGACCCAGTACTTC.

In this sample, this clone turned up a few times. The rearrangement links TRBV19 to TRBJ2-2, with 7 nucleotides matching TRBD1. The CDR3 is 15 residues long. Germline lookup yields CDR1 LNHDA and CDR2 SQIVND (reference sequence). V shed 6 bases and J 1 base; nucleotides not matched to a gene: 5. The CDR3 DNA reads TGTGCCAGTAGGAGGGACAGCCGGAACACCGGGGAGCTGTTTTTT. Residues: CASRRDSRNTGELFF. The variable domain in full, with the rest retrieved from reference TRBV19 and TRBJ2-2, is DGGITQSPKYLFRKEGQNVTLSCEQNLNHDAMYWYRQDPGQGLRLIYYSQIVNDFQKGDIAEGYSVSREKKESFPLTVTSAQKNPTAFYLCASRRDSRNTGELFFGEGSRLTVL.

This clone has just one count. The gene calls are TRBV2 and TRBJ1-1, with 7 bases that match TRBD1. The V and J ends lost 6 bases and 1 base, in that order; junction bases with no gene match: 2. Germline lookup yields CDR1 SNHLY and CDR2 FYNNEI. This CDR3 has 13 residues. CDR3 protein: CASRRTGNTEAFF. The CDR3 DNA sequence: TGTGCCAGCAGGCGGACAGGGAACACTGAAGCTTTCTTT.

The chain recombines TRBV9 with TRBJ1-2; TRBD1 agrees at 9 bases. V shed 0 bases, J shed 6 bases, and the junction held 3 bases outside the gene matches. The V gene's germline CDR1 is SGDLS and CDR2 YYNGEE. CDR3 length: 14 amino acids. The CDR3 reads CASSVAGQGHGYTF. The DNA of the CDR3 is TGTGCCAGCAGCGTAGCCGGACAGGGGCATGGCTACACCTTC.

With regard to this clone: The junction departs from the called germline gene at one end, perhaps through a read error. The chain is built from TRBV20-1 and TRBJ2-7; 9 bases agree with TRBD2. The germline gives CDR1 DFQATT, CDR2 SNEGSKA (reference sequence). The CDR3 runs 10 residues. The CDR3 coding sequence is TGTAGCGGGAGCTTTCGCGAGCAGTACTTC. Amino acid sequence: CSGSFREQYF.

This sequence joins TRBV18 and TRBJ2-1; no firm D call. There are 11 residues in the CDR3. Germline V gene sequence: CDR1 KGHSH, CDR2 LQKENI. Trimming removed 4 bases at V and 9 bases at J, with 7 bases between. The CDR3 DNA reads TGTGCCAGCTCACTAGAAGTTGAGCAGTTCTTC. This codes for CASSLEVEQFF.

The CDR3 bases are TGCGCCAGCAGCACTTACGGACAGTACAACGAAGCTTTCTTT. Translating gives CASSTYGQYNEAFF. The chain uses TRBV5-1 and TRBJ1-1; the D gene is possibly TRBD1 (6 bases). V dropped 4 bases and J dropped 8 bases, with 18 bases sitting between them. The CDR3 totals 14 residues. Germline V gives CDR1 SGHRS, CDR2 YFSETQ.

The chain carries TRBV28 and TRBJ2-4; D possibly corresponds to TRBD2 (6 bases). CDR1 MDHEN and CDR2 SYDVKM come from the germline V gene. The V gene lost 4 bases and the J gene lost 6 bases, with 10 bases spanning the gap. The length of the CDR3 is 13 residues. The chain's CDR3 is CASSSGRGNIQYF. CDR3 bases: TGTGCCAGCAGTTCCGGGAGAGGAAACATTCAGTACTTC.

The CDR3 protein is CASSYGGGTYEQYF. The CDR3 DNA reads TGTGCCAGCAGTTATGGGGGAGGAACCTACGAGCAGTACTTC. The chain couples TRBV6-5 to TRBJ2-7, with D tentatively TRBD2 (6 bases). This CDR3 is 14 amino acids long. Trimming removed 3 bases from V and 2 bases from J, with 11 bases in between. The germline V gene encodes CDR1 MNHEY and CDR2 SVGAGI.

J is TRBJ1-4 and V is TRBV29-1; D is unresolved. The germline CDR1 and CDR2 sequences are SQVTM and ANQGSEA. With 6 bases removed from V and 8 bases from J, the gap between germline ends came to 22 bases. CDR3 length equals 15 residues. In DNA form, the CDR3 reads TGCAGCGTCCCGGCCGGTACCCGATCTAGGGAAAAACTGTTTTTT. This translates into CSVPAGTRSREKLFF. Combining the CDR3 with reference TRBV29-1 and TRBJ1-4 gives the whole variable domain SAVISQKPSRDICQRGTSLTIQCQVDSQVTMMFWYRQQPGQSLTLIATANQGSEATYESGFVIDKFPISRPNLTFSTLTVSNMSPEDSSIYLCSVPAGTRSREKLFFGSGTQLSVL.

The chain joins TRBV5-1 to TRBJ2-7; 7 nucleotides line up with TRBD1. Germline V gene data show CDR1 as SGHRS and CDR2 as YFSETQ. This CDR3 contains 15 residues. Unmatched junction bases numbered 10, after V lost 3 bases and J lost 4 bases. CDR3 coding DNA: TGCGCCAGCAGCTCGTTAGGGGGCACGACTTACGAGCAGTACTTC. Its protein is CASSSLGGTTYEQYF.

The chain couples TRBV10-3 to TRBJ2-2, with unresolved D. V was trimmed by 9 bases and J by 1 base, leaving 6 bases between them. The CDR3 loop spans 12 amino acids. Per germline, CDR1 ENHRY and CDR2 SYGVKD. The CDR3 loop is CAISLNTGELFF. The CDR3 nucleotides are TGTGCCATATCTCTGAACACCGGGGAGCTGTTTTTT.

This clone was counted only a few times. The genes are TRBV11-2 and TRBJ1-1; no firm D call. Germline CDR1 is SGHAT and CDR2 is FQNNGV. Trimming pared 5 bases from V and 5 bases from J, leaving 21 bases between. CDR3 length: 16 residues. This CDR3 reads CASSPYGVWGRTEAFF. CDR3 in DNA: TGTGCCAGCAGCCCGTACGGGGTCTGGGGTCGGACTGAAGCTTTCTTT.